This T cell receptor (beta chain) was profiled in a study of T cells in Graves' hyperthyroidism and ophthalmopathy. Study-wide background: At the time of initial diagnosis and before any treatment, peripheral blood was collected. Study observations and caveats: Ophthalmopathy was identified by the model a median 6.5 months ahead of onset. Blood also showed most of the thyroid clonotypes that were expanded above 0.001.

The investigators amplified TCR beta CDR3 regions from RNA transcripts. First-round RT-PCR targeting the TCR CDR3 was performed with the HTBI primer set. TCRdb analysed the multiplex PCR reads with MiXCR anew, one entry per CDR3 protein. Among over 250,000 distinct CDR3 sequences listed, approximately 13% were seen once. The CDR3 loop spans 14 amino acids. The junction had 7 bases not matched to a gene; V was cut back by 5 bases and J by 3 bases. Germline CDR1 DFQATT, CDR2 SNEGSKA (reference sequence). A remark on this clonotype: No antigen is known for it.

Sequencing was performed on blood. The chain joins TRBV20-1 to TRBJ1-5; 7 bases map to TRBD1. This clonotype was obtained from a woman aged 40-49 years with Graves' ophthalmopathy. CDR3 DNA sequence: TGCAGTGCTGCTGTCGGGACAGACAATCAGCCCCAGCATTTT. It encodes CSAAVGTDNQPQHF.